These 22 T cell receptor beta chains share one sample of origin, sequenced in a study of graft-versus-host responses after intestinal transplantation. Sequencing was performed with immunoSEQ multiplex PCR; in TCRdb, only in-frame clones are kept and a portion is missing. The table lists about 97,000 clones, 75% to 95% of them singletons, with about 16% in the top ten. Sequencing used PBMCs, obtained 450 to 480 days after intestinal transplant. These receptors all come from a human patient who received an intestinal transplant, so some T cells may come from the graft donor.

V and J are TRBV27 and TRBJ1-2, with TRBD1 matching over 7 bases. The length of the CDR3 is 14 residues. V gave up 5 bases and J gave up 4 bases; unmatched junction bases: 7. Germline values: CDR1 MNHEY, CDR2 SMNVEV (reference sequence). The CDR3 protein is CASSPNRDSYGYTF. The CDR3 nucleotides are TGTGCCAGCAGTCCAAACCGGGACAGCTATGGCTACACCTTC.

V and J are TRBV14 and TRBJ2-7; possibly TRBD2 for D (6 bases). The CDR3 extends over 14 amino acids. The ends were cut back, 2 bases at V and 3 bases at J, with 11 bases in the middle. The germline V gene has CDR1 SGHDN and CDR2 FVKESK. Written as DNA, the CDR3 is TGTGCCAGCAGCCAAAATGGGGGGAGCTACGAGCAGTACTTC. This gives the protein CASSQNGGSYEQYF.

CDR3 sequence: CASSEGQGSTF. The CDR3 bases are TGTGCCAGCAGCGAAGGACAGGGTAGCACCTTC. The chain joins TRBV7-9 to TRBJ1-2, with 8 bases lining up with TRBD1. This CDR3 has 11 residues. V lost 5 bases to trimming and J lost 13 bases; unmatched junction nucleotides: 6. Looked up from germline, CDR1 is SEHNR and CDR2 is FQNEAQ (reference sequence).

CDR3 sequence: CSVGGRFTYEQYF. CDR3 coding DNA: TGCAGCGTTGGTGGCAGGTTTACCTACGAGCAGTACTTC. This chain joins TRBV29-1 and TRBJ2-7; D is uncertain. V shed 4 bases and J shed 2 bases, with 12 bases lying between them. The CDR3 is 13 residues long. Germline CDR1 SQVTM, CDR2 ANQGSEA.

The J gene is TRBJ1-1, the V gene TRBV10-2, with a weak D call TRBD1 (5 bases). V was clipped by 2 bases and J by 5 bases, with 9 bases between them. CDR3 length: 13 amino acids. Per germline, CDR1 WSHSY and CDR2 SAAADI. In nucleotides, the CDR3 is TGCGCCAGCAGTGAGGGGACGGGTACTGAAGCTTTCTTT. Its protein is CASSEGTGTEAFF.

J is TRBJ1-3 and V is TRBV6-1; no clear D gene. Deletions cut 2 bases from V and 0 bases from J, with 11 bases between. CDR3 length equals 16 residues. Germline lookup yields CDR1 MNHNS and CDR2 SASEGT. In DNA form, the CDR3 reads TGTGCCAGCAGTGAATTTGTCTCGAGCTCTGGAAACACCATATATTTT. This codes for CASSEFVSSSGNTIYF.

V gene TRBV9 combines with J gene TRBJ2-2; D not certain. The germline V and J ends were trimmed by 3 bases and 5 bases, with 5 bases remaining between them. The germline gives CDR1 SGDLS, CDR2 YYNGEE. The CDR3 length is 12 residues. DNA for the CDR3: TGTGCCAGCAGCGCCACAACCGGGGAGCTGTTTTTT. Its translation is CASSATTGELFF. The variable domain in full, completed from reference TRBV9 and TRBJ2-2, reads DSGVTQTPKHLITATGQRVTLRCSPRSGDLSVYWYQQSLDQGLQFLIQYYNGEERAKGNILERFSAQQFPDLHSELNLSSLELGDSALYFCASSATTGELFFGEGSRLTVL.

This rearrangement joins TRBV27 to TRBJ2-7; possible D gene TRBD2, 5 bases. V gave up 2 bases and J gave up 1 base, with 15 bases separating them. Germline CDR1 reads MNHEY; CDR2 reads SMNVEV (reference sequence). The CDR3 extends over 16 amino acids. The CDR3 spells CASSLTGFEASYEQYF. The DNA for the CDR3 is TGTGCCAGCAGTTTAACGGGATTTGAGGCGTCCTACGAGCAGTACTTC.

The rearrangement links TRBV9 to TRBJ2-4, with D perhaps TRBD2 (5 bases). Deletions cut 0 bases from V and 0 bases from J, with 7 bases between. The CDR3 totals 15 residues. Per germline, CDR1 SGDLS and CDR2 YYNGEE. The CDR3 region is CASSVDEGAKNIQYF. The CDR3 region has the DNA TGTGCCAGCAGCGTAGATGAGGGAGCCAAAAACATTCAGTACTTC. Using reference TRBV9 and TRBJ2-4 for the parts outside the CDR3, the full variable domain is DSGVTQTPKHLITATGQRVTLRCSPRSGDLSVYWYQQSLDQGLQFLIQYYNGEERAKGNILERFSAQQFPDLHSELNLSSLELGDSALYFCASSVDEGAKNIQYFGAGTRLSVL.

This clone was found once. The CDR3 region has the DNA TGTGCCAGCAGTGTGGGCAAGCGCCACACAGATACGCAGTATTTT. Translating it yields CASSVGKRHTDTQYF. The V call is TRBV6-4, the J call TRBJ2-3; D is unclear. The V end lost 4 bases, the J end lost 2 bases, and 13 bases lay between the germline ends. In germline, CDR1 is MRHNA, CDR2 SNTAGT. The CDR3 has 15 residues.

DNA of the CDR3: TGTGCCAGCAGCAATCAACCTGGGGCTTTCTTT. Its translation is CASSNQPGAFF. The rearrangement uses TRBV21-1 and TRBJ1-1. TRBV21-1 is assigned pseudogene status. The CDR3 contains 11 residues.

The chain has TRBV6-5 and TRBJ1-2; a weak D match, TRBD1 (6 bases). Trimming took off 7 bases at V and 7 bases at J, with 13 bases between the two ends. Germline CDR1 reads MNHEY; CDR2 reads SVGAGI. The CDR3 is made up of 12 amino acids. The DNA of the CDR3 is TGTGCCAGCAAAACAGGGTCTGGTGGCTACACCTTC. The encoded protein is CASKTGSGGYTF.

The V gene is TRBV5-5, the J gene TRBJ2-7; no definite D call. Trimming shortened V by 0 bases and J by 7 bases, and 8 bases separated the two germline ends. Per the germline V gene, CDR1 is SGHKS and CDR2 is YYEKEE (reference sequence). The CDR3 runs to 12 residues. CDR3 loop: CASSLEGLEQYF. DNA of the CDR3: TGTGCCAGCAGCTTGGAAGGCCTTGAGCAGTACTTC. The full variable domain, completed using reference TRBV5-5 and TRBJ2-7, is DAGVTQSPTHLIKTRGQQVTLRCSPISGHKSVSWYQQVLGQGPQFIFQYYEKEERGRGNFPDRFSARQFPNYSSELNVNALLLGDSALYLCASSLEGLEQYFGPGTRLTVT.

This chain links TRBV18 with TRBJ2-5, with D perhaps TRBD1 or TRBD2 (5 bases each). V lost 3 bases and J 0 bases, leaving 11 bases between the germline ends. Germline CDR1 KGHSH, CDR2 LQKENI. This CDR3 region has 15 residues. CDR3 loop: CASSPRDRYQETQYF. CDR3 nucleotide sequence: TGTGCCAGCTCACCCAGGGACCGATACCAAGAGACCCAGTACTTC.

V is TRBV10-3 and J is TRBJ1-3; perhaps TRBD1 as D (6 bases). V was clipped by 2 bases and J by 0 bases, with 8 bases between them. Looked up from germline, CDR1 is ENHRY and CDR2 is SYGVKD. The CDR3 is made up of 15 amino acids. DNA of the CDR3: TGTGCCATCAGTGAGCGGGACACCTCTGGAAACACCATATATTTT. Translated: CAISERDTSGNTIYF.

This sequence joins TRBV7-9 and TRBJ2-7; tentatively, D is TRBD1 (5 bases). CDR1 is SEHNR, CDR2 FQNEAQ, per germline (reference sequence). CDR3 length equals 13 residues. V lost 7 bases and J 0 bases, leaving 10 bases between the germline ends. CDR3 nucleotide sequence: TGTGCCAGCACCCGGACACCCTCCTACGAGCAGTACTTC. Residues: CASTRTPSYEQYF.

The chain couples TRBV2 to TRBJ2-5; 7 nucleotides match TRBD2. The CDR3 is made up of 13 amino acids. Germline lookup yields CDR1 SNHLY and CDR2 FYNNEI. With V trimmed by 4 bases and J by 10 bases, 9 bases remained unmatched. CDR3 residues: CASSGLAAVGQYF. In DNA, the CDR3 is TGTGCCAGCAGTGGACTAGCTGCGGTGGGCCAGTACTTC.

V gene TRBV19 combines with J gene TRBJ1-2; 9 nucleotides agree with TRBD1. The V segment lost 3 bases and the J segment 6 bases; nucleotides outside the gene matches: 8. Germline V gives CDR1 LNHDA, CDR2 SQIVND (reference sequence). There are 15 residues in the CDR3. Here the CDR3 DNA reads TGTGCCAGTAGTATTATGGGACAGGGTGGGCATGGCTACACCTTC. As protein: CASSIMGQGGHGYTF.

This chain joins TRBV5-4 and TRBJ1-2; D gene unclear. The V end was cut by 2 bases, the J end by 4 bases, with 18 bases between. The germline V gene has CDR1 SGHNT and CDR2 YYREEE (reference sequence). The CDR3 is 16 residues long. The CDR3 nucleotides read TGTGCCAGCAGCTTACCGGGTTGGGTTCTTGTCTATGGCTACACCTTC. Amino acid sequence: CASSLPGWVLVYGYTF. The whole variable domain, filled in from reference TRBV5-4 and TRBJ1-2, reads ETGVTQSPTHLIKTRGQQVTLRCSSQSGHNTVSWYQQALGQGPQFIFQYYREEENGRGNFPPRFSGLQFPNYSSELNVNALELDDSALYLCASSLPGWVLVYGYTFGSGTRLTVV.

The J gene is TRBJ1-1, the V gene TRBV4-2, with a weak D call TRBD1 (6 bases). Germline lookup yields CDR1 LGHNA and CDR2 YNFKEQ. The germline V and J ends were trimmed by 1 base and 7 bases, with 7 bases remaining between them. This CDR3 spans 12 amino acids. For the CDR3, the DNA is TGTGCCAGCAGCCAAGCGACAGGTGAAGCTTTCTTT. Translating it yields CASSQATGEAFF.

This chain joins TRBV10-3 and TRBJ2-7; the match to TRBD1 covers 8 bases. The CDR3 runs 14 residues. Germline lookup yields CDR1 ENHRY and CDR2 SYGVKD. V shed 10 bases, J shed 3 bases, and the junction held 11 bases outside the gene matches. The CDR3 DNA follows: TGTGCCACCCACCAGACAGGGGCCGTCTACGAGCAGTACTTC. Its protein product is CATHQTGAVYEQYF.

The CDR3 region has the DNA TGTGCCAGCAGCCAAGCTGGAGCCTACAATGAGCAGTTCTTC. Residues: CASSQAGAYNEQFF. The chain is built from TRBV14 and TRBJ2-1, with D hard to call. There are 14 residues in the CDR3. CDR1 and CDR2 from the germline V gene are SGHDN and FVKESK. Trimming removed 1 base from V and 2 bases from J, with 6 bases in between.